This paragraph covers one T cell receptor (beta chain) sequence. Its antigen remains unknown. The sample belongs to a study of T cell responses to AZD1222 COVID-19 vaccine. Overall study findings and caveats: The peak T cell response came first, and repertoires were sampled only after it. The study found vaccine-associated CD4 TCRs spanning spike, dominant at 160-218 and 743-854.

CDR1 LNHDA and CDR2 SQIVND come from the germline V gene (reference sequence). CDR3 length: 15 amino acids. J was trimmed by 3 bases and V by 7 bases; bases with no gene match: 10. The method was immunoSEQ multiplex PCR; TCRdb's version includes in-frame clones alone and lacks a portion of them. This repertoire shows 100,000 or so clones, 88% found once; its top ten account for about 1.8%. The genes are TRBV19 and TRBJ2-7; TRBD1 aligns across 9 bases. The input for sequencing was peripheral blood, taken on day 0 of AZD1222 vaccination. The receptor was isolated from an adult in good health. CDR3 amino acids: CASMALGQGSYEQYF. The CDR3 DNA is TGTGCCAGTATGGCACTCGGACAGGGGAGCTACGAGCAGTACTTC.